Each of the 8 T cell receptor beta chains below was sequenced from the same sample in a study of blood T cell dynamics during melanoma immunotherapy. Time point reported: pre-treatment baseline. Produced via immunoSEQ multiplex PCR; TCRdb's table is partial and in-frame only. The sample records roughly 25,000 clones, approximately 90% being singletons. Sequenced here: blood, sampled from a patient treated with checkpoint blockade. Source of these receptors: a human donor with melanoma.

The chain carries TRBV11-1 and TRBJ2-7; 8 bases fit TRBD2. Looked up from germline, CDR1 is SGHAT and CDR2 is FQDESV (reference sequence). Germline trimming cut 5 bases from V and 4 bases from J; bases unmatched to any gene: 13. This CDR3 is built from 16 residues. CDR3 bases: TGTGCCAGCAGCCACCGGCAGGCGCCGGGGGGGTACGAGCAGTACTTC. Translation: CASSHRQAPGGYEQYF.

A few counts support this clone. This rearrangement joins TRBV28 to TRBJ2-7; D gene ambiguous. Germline V gives CDR1 MDHEN, CDR2 SYDVKM. The CDR3 totals 11 residues. V was cut by 7 bases and J by 4 bases, with 8 bases left in between. In DNA, the CDR3 is TGTGCCAGCACCTCCGGATACGAGCAGTACTTC. It is translated as CASTSGYEQYF.

The CDR3 loop reads CSVVQGYGYTF. DNA for the CDR3: TGCAGCGTTGTGCAGGGGTATGGCTACACCTTC. The chain has TRBV29-1 and TRBJ1-2; perhaps TRBD1 as D (6 bases). The CDR3 totals 11 residues. Germline loops: CDR1 SQVTM, CDR2 ANQGSEA. Trimming left V 4 bases short and J 5 bases short, with 8 bases between.

The V gene is TRBV7-2, the J gene TRBJ2-7; either TRBD1 or TRBD2 may supply D (5 bases each). Germline loops: CDR1 SGHTA, CDR2 FQGNSA. V was cut by 5 bases and J by 9 bases, with 17 bases left in between. The CDR3 runs to 13 residues. CDR3 sequence reads: CASSPDRGRGQYF. Written as DNA, the CDR3 is TGTGCCAGCAGCCCTGACCGGGGCCGAGGGCAGTACTTC. Full variable domain (rest looked up from reference TRBV7-2 and TRBJ2-7): GAGVSQSPSNKVTEKGKDVELRCDPISGHTALYWYRQSLGQGLEFLIYFQGNSAPDKSGLPSDRFSAERTGGSVSTLTIQRTQQEDSAVYLCASSPDRGRGQYFGPGTRLTVT.

The V gene is TRBV5-4, the J gene TRBJ2-3; 7 bases match TRBD2. With V trimmed by 0 bases and J by 0 bases, 7 bases remained unmatched. The germline V gene encodes CDR1 SGHNT and CDR2 YYREEE (reference sequence). The CDR3 has 17 residues. The CDR3 region is CASSLGLADLSTDTQYF. CDR3 nucleotide sequence: TGTGCCAGCAGCTTGGGTCTAGCGGACCTAAGCACAGATACGCAGTATTTT.

The CDR3: CASSEYRSLDTQYF. Here the CDR3 DNA reads TGTGCCAGCAGTGAATACAGGTCTTTAGATACGCAGTATTTT. The chain joins TRBV2 to TRBJ2-3; D might be TRBD1 (5 bases). The CDR3 length is 14 residues. V was pared by 2 bases and J by 5 bases, with 11 bases between. In germline, CDR1 is SNHLY, CDR2 FYNNEI.

The rearrangement joins TRBV25-1 to TRBJ2-7; the match to TRBD1 covers 7 bases. Trimming took 5 bases from V and 5 from J; bases not matched to a gene: 12. CDR3 size: 15 residues. In germline, CDR1 is MGHDK, CDR2 SYGVNS. CDR3 nucleotide sequence: TGTGCCAGCAGTCCCCCTCGACAGGGAAGCAACGAGCAGTACTTC. Its translation is CASSPPRQGSNEQYF.

J is TRBJ1-2 and V is TRBV27, with 9 bases fitting TRBD1. J lost 1 base, V lost 2 bases, and 14 bases had no gene match. Germline values: CDR1 MNHEY, CDR2 SMNVEV (reference sequence). The CDR3 contains 19 residues. The CDR3 spells CASSLRGMDRGLFNYGYTF. CDR3 nucleotide sequence: TGTGCCAGCAGTTTAAGGGGTATGGACAGGGGTTTATTTAACTATGGCTACACCTTC.